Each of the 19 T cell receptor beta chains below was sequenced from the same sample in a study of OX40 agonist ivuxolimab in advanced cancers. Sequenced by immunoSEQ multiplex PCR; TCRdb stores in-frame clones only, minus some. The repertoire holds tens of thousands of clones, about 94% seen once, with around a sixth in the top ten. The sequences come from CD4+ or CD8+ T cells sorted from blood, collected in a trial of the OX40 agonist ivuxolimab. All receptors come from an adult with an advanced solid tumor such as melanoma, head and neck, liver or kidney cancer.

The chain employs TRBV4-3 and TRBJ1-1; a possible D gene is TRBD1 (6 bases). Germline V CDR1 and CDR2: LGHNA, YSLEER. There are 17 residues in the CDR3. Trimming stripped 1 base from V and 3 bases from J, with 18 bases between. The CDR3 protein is CASSQVHRGQEDTEAFF. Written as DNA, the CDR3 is TGCGCCAGCAGCCAAGTCCATCGGGGGCAAGAGGACACTGAAGCTTTCTTT.

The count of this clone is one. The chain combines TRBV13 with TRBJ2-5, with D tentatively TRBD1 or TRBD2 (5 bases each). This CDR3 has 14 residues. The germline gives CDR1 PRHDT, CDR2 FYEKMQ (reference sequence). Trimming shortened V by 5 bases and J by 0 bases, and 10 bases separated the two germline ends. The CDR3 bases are TGTGCCAGCAGCCGCCGGGACGACCAAGAGACCCAGTACTTC. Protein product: CASSRRDDQETQYF.

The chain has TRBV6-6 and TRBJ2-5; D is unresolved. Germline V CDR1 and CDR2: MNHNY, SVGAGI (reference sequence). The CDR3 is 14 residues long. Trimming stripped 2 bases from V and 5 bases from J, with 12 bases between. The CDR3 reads CASSYDFGGETQYF. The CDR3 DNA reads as TGTGCCAGCAGTTACGACTTCGGTGGTGAGACCCAGTACTTC.

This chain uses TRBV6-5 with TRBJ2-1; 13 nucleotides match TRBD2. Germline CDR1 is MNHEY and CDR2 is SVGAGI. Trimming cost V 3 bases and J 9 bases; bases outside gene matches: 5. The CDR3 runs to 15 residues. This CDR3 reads CASSYTSGGALEQFF. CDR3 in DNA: TGTGCCAGCAGTTATACTAGCGGGGGGGCGCTTGAGCAGTTCTTC.

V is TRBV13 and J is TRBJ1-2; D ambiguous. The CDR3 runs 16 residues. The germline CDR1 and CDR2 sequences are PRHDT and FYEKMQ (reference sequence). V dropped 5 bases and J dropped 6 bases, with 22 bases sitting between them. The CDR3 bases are TGTGCCAGCAGCCACGGTGGTGGCGTTTTACGGGATGGCTACACCTTC. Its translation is CASSHGGGVLRDGYTF.

CDR3: CASSEGTDTEAFF. The CDR3 DNA reads TGTGCCAGCAGCGAGGGTACGGACACTGAAGCTTTCTTT. The V and J genes are TRBV9 and TRBJ1-1; D unresolved. This CDR3 region has 13 residues. Trimming shortened V by 3 bases and J by 3 bases, and 9 bases separated the two germline ends. Germline V gene sequence: CDR1 SGDLS, CDR2 YYNGEE.

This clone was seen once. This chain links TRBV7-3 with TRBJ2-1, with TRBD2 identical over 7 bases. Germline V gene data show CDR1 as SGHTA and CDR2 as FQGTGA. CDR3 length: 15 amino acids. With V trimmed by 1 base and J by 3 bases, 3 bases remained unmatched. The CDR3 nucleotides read TGTGCCAGCAGCTTAATCGCGGGAGACTACAATGAGCAGTTCTTC. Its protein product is CASSLIAGDYNEQFF.

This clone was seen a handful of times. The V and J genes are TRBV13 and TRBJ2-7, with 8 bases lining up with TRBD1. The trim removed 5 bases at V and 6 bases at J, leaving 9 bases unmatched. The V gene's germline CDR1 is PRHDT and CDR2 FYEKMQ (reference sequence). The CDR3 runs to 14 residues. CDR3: CASSPAGQVFEQYF. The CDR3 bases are TGTGCCAGCAGCCCGGCGGGACAGGTTTTCGAGCAGTACTTC.

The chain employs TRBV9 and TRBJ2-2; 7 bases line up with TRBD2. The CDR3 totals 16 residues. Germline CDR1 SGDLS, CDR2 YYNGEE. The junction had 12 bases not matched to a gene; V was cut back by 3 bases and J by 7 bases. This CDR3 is CASSGERGRSVGELFF. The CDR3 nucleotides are TGTGCCAGCAGCGGAGAGCGGGGAAGGAGTGTCGGGGAGCTGTTTTTT.

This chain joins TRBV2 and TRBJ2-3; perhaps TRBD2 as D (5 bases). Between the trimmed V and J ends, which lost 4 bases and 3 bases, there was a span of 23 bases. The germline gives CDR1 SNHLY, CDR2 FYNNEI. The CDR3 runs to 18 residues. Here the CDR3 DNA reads TGTGCCAGCAGTGGGGTGGGAAAGGCCAATACGGGGACAGATACGCAGTATTTT. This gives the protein CASSGVGKANTGTDTQYF.

CDR3 sequence (DNA): TGCGCCAGCAGTTCCATCCACGACAGGGGGCCGGAAGGCTACACCTTC. Amino acid sequence: CASSSIHDRGPEGYTF. The chain uses TRBV5-1 and TRBJ1-2; 10 bases align to TRBD1. The germline gives CDR1 SGHRS, CDR2 YFSETQ. The V and J ends lost 5 bases and 8 bases, in that order; junction bases with no gene match: 15. CDR3 length equals 16 residues.

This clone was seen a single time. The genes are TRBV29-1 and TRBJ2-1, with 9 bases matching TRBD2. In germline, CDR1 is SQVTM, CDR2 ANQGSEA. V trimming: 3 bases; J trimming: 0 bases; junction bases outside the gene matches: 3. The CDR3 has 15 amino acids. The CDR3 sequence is CSVDGGRASYNEQFF. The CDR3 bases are TGCAGCGTTGACGGCGGGAGGGCCTCCTACAATGAGCAGTTCTTC.

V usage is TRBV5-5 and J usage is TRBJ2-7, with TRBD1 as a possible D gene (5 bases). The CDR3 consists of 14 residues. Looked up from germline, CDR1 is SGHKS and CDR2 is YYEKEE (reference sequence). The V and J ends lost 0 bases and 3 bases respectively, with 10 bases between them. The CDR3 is CASSLGAGNYEQYF. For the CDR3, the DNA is TGTGCCAGCAGCTTGGGTGCAGGGAACTACGAGCAGTACTTC.

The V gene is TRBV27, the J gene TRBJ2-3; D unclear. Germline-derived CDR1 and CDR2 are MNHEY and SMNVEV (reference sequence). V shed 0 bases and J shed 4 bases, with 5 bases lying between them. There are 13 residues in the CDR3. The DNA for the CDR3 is TGTGCCAGCAGTTTATCGTCGGCAGATACGCAGTATTTT. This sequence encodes CASSLSSADTQYF.

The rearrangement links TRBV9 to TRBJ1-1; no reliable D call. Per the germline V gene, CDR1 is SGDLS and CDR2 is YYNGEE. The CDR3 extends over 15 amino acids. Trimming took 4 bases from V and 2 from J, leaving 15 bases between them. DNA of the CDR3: TGTGCCAGCAGCCCCCTAAGGACGGAAAACACTGAAGCTTTCTTT. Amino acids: CASSPLRTENTEAFF.

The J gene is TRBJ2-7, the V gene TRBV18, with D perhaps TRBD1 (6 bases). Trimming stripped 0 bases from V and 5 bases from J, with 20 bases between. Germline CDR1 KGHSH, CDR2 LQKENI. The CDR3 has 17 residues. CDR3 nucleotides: TGTGCCAGCTCACCACCGGGTACAGGGAACCGACCGGACGAGCAGTACTTC. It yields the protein CASSPPGTGNRPDEQYF.

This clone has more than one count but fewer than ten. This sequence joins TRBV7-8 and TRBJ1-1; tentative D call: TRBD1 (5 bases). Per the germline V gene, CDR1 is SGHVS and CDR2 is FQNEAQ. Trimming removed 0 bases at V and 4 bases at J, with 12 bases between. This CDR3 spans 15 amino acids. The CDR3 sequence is CASSLAGWGSTEAFF. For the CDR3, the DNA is TGTGCCAGCAGCTTAGCCGGTTGGGGGAGCACTGAAGCTTTCTTT.

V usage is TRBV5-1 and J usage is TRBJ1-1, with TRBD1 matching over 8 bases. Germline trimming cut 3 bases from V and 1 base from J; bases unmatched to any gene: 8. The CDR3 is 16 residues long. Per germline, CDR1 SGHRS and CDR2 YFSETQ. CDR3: CASSSSAGTGNTEAFF. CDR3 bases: TGCGCCAGCAGCTCCTCCGCCGGGACAGGGAACACTGAAGCTTTCTTT.

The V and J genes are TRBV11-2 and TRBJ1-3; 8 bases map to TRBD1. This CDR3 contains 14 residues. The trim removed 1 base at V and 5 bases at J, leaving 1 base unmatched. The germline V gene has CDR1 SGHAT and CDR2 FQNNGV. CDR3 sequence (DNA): TGTGCCAGCAGCTTAGGGACAGGGAGAAACACCATATATTTT. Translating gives CASSLGTGRNTIYF.